Listed below are T cell receptor beta chains from one sample, sequenced in a study of blood T cell repertoires in COVID-19. Sequencing was performed with immunoSEQ multiplex PCR; in TCRdb, only in-frame clones are kept and a portion is missing. The sample includes 130,000 to 150,000 clones, around nine tenths of them seen just once. What was sequenced was peripheral blood. The origin of the receptors is a woman in her forties or fifties with active or convalescent COVID-19. Both conserved end residues are part of each CDR3.

v_gene	j_gene	CDR3aa
TRBV11-2	TRBJ2-5	CASSLAGNRKTQYF
TRBV7-2	TRBJ1-4	CASSLLTGNEKLFF
TRBV12-3/TRBV12-4	TRBJ2-2	CASSRTGNGELFF
TRBV5-6	TRBJ2-1	CASSRGDGGAVYNEQFF
TRBV11-3	TRBJ2-3	CASSYSGASTDTQYF
TRBV21-1	TRBJ1-2	CASRPLGQGYGYTF
TRBV9	TRBJ1-1	CASSVVPGSTEAFF
TRBV9	TRBJ2-2	CASSRQVIHTGELFF
TRBV18	TRBJ2-7	CASSPSRAGGAYEQYF
TRBV6-5	TRBJ2-7	CASRLNSGGSYEQYF
TRBV6-2/TRBV6-3	TRBJ2-5	CASSYERERPETQYF
TRBV6-6	TRBJ1-1	CASSYGTGPEAFF
TRBV24-1	TRBJ2-1	CATSDLLTGEQFF
TRBV4-1	TRBJ1-2	CASSQITGIYGYTF
TRBV30	TRBJ2-7	CAWSPEFYEQYF
TRBV7-3	TRBJ1-1	CASSLSGGGTEAFF
TRBV7-9	TRBJ2-2	CASSLGFDRAGTGELFF
TRBV6-5	TRBJ1-3	CASSYTFAGSDTIYF
TRBV27	TRBJ1-1	CASSTTGVGTEAFF
TRBV6-2/TRBV6-3	TRBJ1-1	CASSYADRVRTEAFF
TRBV5-1	TRBJ2-5	CASSLASTQETQYF
TRBV19	TRBJ1-4	CASRDRDRDPEKLFF
TRBV4-1	TRBJ2-3	CASSQDPGGLTDTQYF
TRBV19	TRBJ1-3	CASSIRTGATSGNTIYF
TRBV6-1	TRBJ1-6	CASSESRVWWSPLHF
TRBV7-6	TRBJ2-5	CASSPRYRGLGSETQYF
TRBV7-9	TRBJ1-4	CASSSTGGNEKLFF
TRBV9	TRBJ1-6	CASSVGGDPYNSPLHF
TRBV5-5	TRBJ2-7	CASSLGGQGYEQYF
TRBV4-1	TRBJ2-7	CASSQDEDSSSYEQYF
TRBV30	TRBJ2-7	CAWSVRGKPHEQYF
TRBV3-1/TRBV3-2	TRBJ2-1	CASSQSRNEQFF
TRBV9	TRBJ1-1	CASSVDSLGTEAFF
TRBV4-3	TRBJ2-2	CASSPQGAALAGELFF
TRBV29-1	TRBJ2-7	CSVDRGDSYEQYF
TRBV7-9	TRBJ1-1	CASSLTGLGNTEAFF
TRBV6-2/TRBV6-3	TRBJ2-7	CASSYGGRAGDEQYF
TRBV2	TRBJ2-1	CASSQGRALSYNEQFF
TRBV6-5	TRBJ1-3	CASSGQPGDTIYF